The clone carrying this T cell receptor (beta chain) appeared a few times. The data belong to a study of T cells in Graves' hyperthyroidism and ophthalmopathy. TCR beta CDR3 regions were amplified from RNA transcripts. Primed by the HTBI set, a first-round RT-PCR was run on the TCR CDR3. TCRdb reprocessed the multiplex PCR reads via MiXCR and lists one record per CDR3 protein. The sample carries some 760,000 distinct CDR3 sequences, about 15% recorded once. This CDR3 is built from 17 residues. The V gene end was trimmed by 0 bases and the J gene end by 3 bases; junction bases not matched to a gene: 8. Looked up from germline, CDR1 is MGHRA and CDR2 is YSYEKL.

The source is a woman aged 18-35 years with Graves' hyperthyroidism. This sequence joins TRBV4-1 and TRBJ2-7, with 10 bases that match TRBD2. The sequencing sample was made of blood. The CDR3 sequence: CASSQDPGLAAGYEQYF. DNA for the CDR3: TGCGCCAGCAGCCAAGACCCCGGACTAGCGGCGGGCTACGAGCAGTACTTC.